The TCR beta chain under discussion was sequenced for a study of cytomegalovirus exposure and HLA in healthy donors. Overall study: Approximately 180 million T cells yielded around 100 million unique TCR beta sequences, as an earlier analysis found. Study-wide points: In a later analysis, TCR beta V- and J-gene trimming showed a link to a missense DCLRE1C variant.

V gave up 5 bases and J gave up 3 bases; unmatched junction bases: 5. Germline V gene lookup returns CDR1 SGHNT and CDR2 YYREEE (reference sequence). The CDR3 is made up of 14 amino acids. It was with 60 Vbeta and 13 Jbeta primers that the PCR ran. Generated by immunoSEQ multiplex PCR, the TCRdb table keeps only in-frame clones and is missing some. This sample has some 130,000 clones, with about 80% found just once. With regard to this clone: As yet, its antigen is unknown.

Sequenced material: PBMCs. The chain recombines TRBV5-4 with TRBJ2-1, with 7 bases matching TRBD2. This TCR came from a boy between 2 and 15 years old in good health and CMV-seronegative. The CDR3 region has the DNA TGTGCCAGCAGTCACCAGCGGGGCTACAATGAGCAGTTCTTC. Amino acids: CASSHQRGYNEQFF.